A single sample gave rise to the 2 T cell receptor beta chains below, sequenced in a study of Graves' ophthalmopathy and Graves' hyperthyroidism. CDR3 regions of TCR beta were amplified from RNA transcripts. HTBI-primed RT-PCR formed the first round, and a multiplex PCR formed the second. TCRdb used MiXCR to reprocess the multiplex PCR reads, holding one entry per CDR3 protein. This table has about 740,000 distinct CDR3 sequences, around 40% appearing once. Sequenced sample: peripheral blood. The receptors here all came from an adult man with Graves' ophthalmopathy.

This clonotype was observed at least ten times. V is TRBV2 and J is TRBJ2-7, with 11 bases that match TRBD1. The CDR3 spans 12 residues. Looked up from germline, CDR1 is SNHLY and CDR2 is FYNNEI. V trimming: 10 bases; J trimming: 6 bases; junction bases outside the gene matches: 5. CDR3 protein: CATAGTGGEQYF. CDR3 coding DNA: TGTGCCACCGCCGGGACAGGGGGCGAGCAGTACTTC.

This CDR3 reads CSVQGQGVASEQYF. For the CDR3, the DNA is TGCAGCGTGCAGGGACAGGGGGTGGCGAGTGAGCAGTACTTC. The V and J genes are TRBV29-1 and TRBJ2-7, with 11 bases identical to TRBD1. The CDR3 consists of 14 residues. V lost 6 bases, J lost 7 bases, and 11 bases stayed unmatched. The germline CDR1 and CDR2 sequences are SQVTM and ANQGSEA.